These T cell receptor beta chains were read from a single sample in a study of cytomegalovirus exposure and HLA in healthy donors. Some clones are missing from TCRdb's copy, which holds only in-frame ones; the method was immunoSEQ multiplex PCR. The table lists around 170,000 clones, over 75% of them singletons. The sample consisted of PBMCs. These receptors were collected from a man aged 50 or older in good health and CMV-seronegative. Each CDR3 is given with its conserved first and last residue. D genes are given only for firm matches. Rows give clone size only sometimes, using once, few, many, or a class for an expanded clone.

V gene	D gene	J gene	clone size	CDR3 protein	CDR3 DNA
TRBV5-5	.	TRBJ1-3	.	CASSLNPPGNTIYF	TGTGCCAGCAGCTTAAATCCTCCTGGAAACACCATATATTTT
TRBV2	TRBD1	TRBJ1-5	few	CASRLQGGNQPQHF	TGTGCCAGCAGGCTACAGGGGGGCAATCAGCCCCAGCATTTT
TRBV18	.	TRBJ1-1	.	CASSPRAGARDTEAFF	TGTGCCAGCTCCCCGAGGGCAGGGGCTAGGGACACTGAAGCTTTCTTT
TRBV9	.	TRBJ2-2	.	CASSPPANTGELFF	TGTGCCAGCAGCCCCCCAGCGAACACCGGGGAGCTGTTTTTT
TRBV14	.	TRBJ2-3	once	CASSQVGGTSTDTQYF	TGTGCCAGCAGCCAAGTCGGGGGTACTAGCACAGATACGCAGTATTTT
TRBV19	.	TRBJ1-1	.	CASSIGGVGAFF	TGTGCCAGTAGTATAGGAGGCGTGGGAGCTTTCTTT
TRBV4-3	TRBD1	TRBJ1-5	once	CASSQDRGQPQHF	TGCGCCAGCAGCCAGGACAGGGGTCAGCCCCAGCATTTT
TRBV6-5	.	TRBJ1-6	.	CASRADGNSPLHF	TGTGCCAGCAGAGCGGACGGGAATTCACCCCTCCACTTT
TRBV13	.	TRBJ1-1	.	CASSLQGGGTEAFF	TGTGCCAGCAGCTTACAGGGAGGCGGCACTGAAGCTTTCTTT
TRBV11-2	.	TRBJ1-1	.	CASSLDRRTRNTEAFF	TGTGCCAGCAGCTTAGATCGACGGACACGGAACACTGAAGCTTTCTTT
TRBV6-1	TRBD1	TRBJ2-2	few	CASRPGGSDTGELFF	TGTGCCAGCAGACCAGGGGGCAGCGACACCGGGGAGCTGTTTTTT
TRBV19	.	TRBJ2-5	.	CASSEGSARTEETQYF	TGTGCCAGTAGTGAGGGTTCAGCCCGGACGGAAGAGACCCAGTACTTC
TRBV4-2	TRBD1	TRBJ1-2	.	CASSQSVQGDYGYTF	TGTGCCAGCAGCCAGTCGGTGCAGGGGGACTATGGCTACACCTTC
TRBV6-5	.	TRBJ1-5	.	CASSFDRYSNQPQHF	TGTGCCAGCAGTTTTGACAGGTATAGCAATCAGCCCCAGCATTTT
TRBV6-1	.	TRBJ2-1	.	CASSEAPTGLSYNEQFF	TGTGCCAGCAGTGAAGCGCCAACAGGCCTCTCCTACAATGAGCAGTTCTTC
TRBV7-9	.	TRBJ1-1	once	CASSLEEISTEAFF	TGTGCCAGCAGCTTAGAGGAGATTTCGACTGAAGCTTTCTTT
TRBV19	TRBD2	TRBJ2-7	.	CASSGGREAYEQYF	TGTGCCAGTAGTGGGGGACGGGAGGCCTACGAGCAGTACTTC
TRBV7-9	.	TRBJ2-4	.	CASSSGSGDIQYF	TGTGCCAGCAGCTCCGGGAGTGGGGACATTCAGTACTTC
TRBV5-1	.	TRBJ2-5	.	CASSWGTGERETQYF	TGCGCCAGCAGCTGGGGGACTGGTGAGAGGGAGACCCAGTACTTC
TRBV5-1	.	TRBJ1-6	.	CASSLEGRNSPLHF	TGCGCCAGCAGCTTGGAAGGGAGGAATTCACCCCTCCACTTT
TRBV7-3	.	TRBJ2-2	.	CASSLTSSNTGELFF	TGTGCCAGCAGCTTAACTAGCTCGAACACCGGGGAGCTGTTTTTT
TRBV15	.	TRBJ1-4	.	CATSRDVRLNEKLFF	TGTGCCACCAGCAGAGATGTGAGACTTAATGAAAAACTGTTTTTT
TRBV6-5	TRBD1	TRBJ1-5	.	CASSSGTENQPQHF	TGTGCCAGCAGTTCCGGGACAGAGAATCAGCCCCAGCATTTT
TRBV4-1	.	TRBJ1-5	.	CASSQGVRQGTNQPQHF	TGCGCCAGCAGCCAAGGAGTACGCCAGGGAACCAATCAGCCCCAGCATTTT
TRBV7-2	.	TRBJ1-6	.	CASSVPPHFSPLHF	TGTGCCAGCAGCGTGCCCCCCCACTTTTCACCCCTCCACTTT
TRBV12-5	.	TRBJ1-2	.	CASGLGRYGYTF	TGTGCTAGTGGTCTGGGGAGGTATGGCTACACCTTC
TRBV6-1	.	TRBJ2-5	few	CASSEDRIQETQYF	TGTGCCAGCAGTGAAGACAGAATACAAGAGACCCAGTACTTC
TRBV30	.	TRBJ1-2	.	CAWSVHLYGTTNNYGYTF	TGTGCCTGGAGTGTACACCTTTACGGGACAACAAATAACTATGGCTACACCTTC
TRBV6-1	.	TRBJ2-3	.	CASSEWEEGRTDTQYF	TGTGCCAGCAGTGAGTGGGAAGAGGGCCGCACAGATACGCAGTATTTT
TRBV7-2	TRBD2	TRBJ2-5	once	CASSLGGSGGERETQYF	TGTGCCAGCAGCTTAGGAGGTAGCGGGGGGGAGCGGGAGACCCAGTACTTC
TRBV29-1	.	TRBJ1-2	few	CSVEDPGVLNYGYTF	TGCAGCGTTGAAGATCCCGGGGTCCTTAACTATGGCTACACCTTC
TRBV27	TRBD1	TRBJ2-2	.	CASRPWTGENTGELFF	TGTGCCAGCAGACCCTGGACAGGGGAGAACACCGGGGAGCTGTTTTTT
TRBV11-2	.	TRBJ1-6	few	CASSVGLSSPLHF	TGTGCCAGCAGCGTCGGACTGAGTTCACCCCTCCACTTT
TRBV7-2	.	TRBJ2-5	.	CASSLSAGGETQYF	TGTGCCAGCAGCTTAAGTGCAGGTGGGGAGACCCAGTACTTC
TRBV18	TRBD1	TRBJ1-2	.	CASSPGTGGPGANDGYTF	TGTGCCAGCTCACCCGGGACAGGGGGCCCGGGGGCTAACGATGGCTACACCTTC
TRBV13	TRBD2	TRBJ2-2	once	CASSSRTSGGILPGELFF	TGTGCCAGCAGCTCCCGGACCAGCGGGGGGATCCTCCCCGGGGAGCTGTTTTTT
TRBV4-1	.	TRBJ2-5	few	CASSQLVRETQYF	TGCGCCAGCAGCCAATTGGTGAGGGAGACCCAGTACTTC
TRBV7-6	TRBD1	TRBJ2-5	.	CASSRIGSQGVETQYF	TGTGCCAGCAGCCGTATAGGTAGCCAGGGGGTGGAGACCCAGTACTTC
TRBV4-3	.	TRBJ2-3	.	CASSQDRTGTDTQYF	TGCGCCAGCAGCCAAGACAGGACAGGCACAGATACGCAGTATTTT
TRBV9	.	TRBJ2-2	.	CASHGGGVGTGELFF	TGTGCCAGCCACGGTGGGGGCGTCGGAACCGGGGAGCTGTTTTTT
TRBV10-3	.	TRBJ1-5	once	CATQTSEGSNQPQHF	TGTGCCACCCAAACTAGTGAAGGTAGCAATCAGCCCCAGCATTTT
TRBV7-9	.	TRBJ1-2	.	CASSPLGRIYGYTF	TGTGCCAGCAGCCCACTTGGCAGGATCTATGGCTACACCTTC
TRBV6-5	.	TRBJ2-7	.	CASSPSGAIGAQYF	TGTGCCAGCAGCCCCTCAGGGGCAATAGGGGCGCAGTACTTC
TRBV28	.	TRBJ1-2	.	CASSQGHYGYTF	TGTGCCAGCAGTCAGGGTCACTATGGCTACACCTTC
TRBV4-3	.	TRBJ2-7	.	CASSQDSVSSYEQYF	TGCGCCAGCAGCCAAGATAGCGTGAGCTCCTACGAGCAGTACTTC